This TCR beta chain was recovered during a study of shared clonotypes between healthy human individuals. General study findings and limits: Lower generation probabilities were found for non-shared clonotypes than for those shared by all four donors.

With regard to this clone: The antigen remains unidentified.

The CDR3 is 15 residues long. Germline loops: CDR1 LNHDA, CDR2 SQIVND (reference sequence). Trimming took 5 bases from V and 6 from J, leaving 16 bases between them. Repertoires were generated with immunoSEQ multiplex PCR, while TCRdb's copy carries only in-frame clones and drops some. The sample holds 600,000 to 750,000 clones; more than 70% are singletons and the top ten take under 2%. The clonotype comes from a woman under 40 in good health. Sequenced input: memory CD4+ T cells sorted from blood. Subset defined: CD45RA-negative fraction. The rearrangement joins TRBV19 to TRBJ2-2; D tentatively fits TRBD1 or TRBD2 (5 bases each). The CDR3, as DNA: TGTGCCAGTAGTGCCCGGACCCAGGGAGCCGGGGAGCTGTTTTTT. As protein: CASSARTQGAGELFF.